This T cell receptor (beta chain) was identified in a study of T cell changes during pregnancy in multiple sclerosis. V was trimmed by 7 bases and J by 3 bases, leaving 23 bases between them. The germline V gene encodes CDR1 SGHRS and CDR2 YFSETQ. The CDR3 contains 17 residues. TCRdb's table, derived via immunoSEQ multiplex PCR, lists solely in-frame clones and lacks some. The profile covers tens of thousands of clones, with approximately 90% appearing a single time and approximately 5.3% taken by the ten largest. The sample consisted of peripheral blood from another person, used as feeder cells. The rearrangement joins TRBV5-1 to TRBJ1-3; D remains unclear. The TCR sequence derives from a human donor whose cells served as feeder cells for cultures in a pregnancy study. This CDR3 reads CASHEKDRRGDGNTIYF. CDR3 coding DNA: TGCGCCAGCCACGAGAAGGACCGTCGCGGAGATGGAAACACCATATATTTT.